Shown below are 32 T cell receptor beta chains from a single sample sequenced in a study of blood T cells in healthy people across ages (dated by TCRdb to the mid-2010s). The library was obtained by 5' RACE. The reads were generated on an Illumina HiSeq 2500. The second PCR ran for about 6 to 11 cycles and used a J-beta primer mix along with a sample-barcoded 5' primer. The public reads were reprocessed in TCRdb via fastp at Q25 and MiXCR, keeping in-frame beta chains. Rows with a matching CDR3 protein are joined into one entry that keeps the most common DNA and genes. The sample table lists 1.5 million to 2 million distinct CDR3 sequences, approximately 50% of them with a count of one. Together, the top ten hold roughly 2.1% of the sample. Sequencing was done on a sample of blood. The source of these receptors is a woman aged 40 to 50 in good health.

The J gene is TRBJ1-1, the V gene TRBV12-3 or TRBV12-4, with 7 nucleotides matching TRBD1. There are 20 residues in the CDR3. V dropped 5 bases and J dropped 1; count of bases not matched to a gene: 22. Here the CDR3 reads CASSTHKPQGFRAPNTEAFF. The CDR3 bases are TGTGCCAGCAGTACGCACAAACCACAGGGGTTTAGAGCACCGAACACTGAAGCTTTCTTT.

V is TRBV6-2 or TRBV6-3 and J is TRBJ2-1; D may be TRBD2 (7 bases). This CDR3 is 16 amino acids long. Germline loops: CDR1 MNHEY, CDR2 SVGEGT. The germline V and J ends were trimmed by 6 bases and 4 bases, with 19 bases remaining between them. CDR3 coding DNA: TGTGCCAGCAGATCCCCTAGGAGGGGGGGATACAATGAGCAGTTCTTC. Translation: CASRSPRRGGYNEQFF.

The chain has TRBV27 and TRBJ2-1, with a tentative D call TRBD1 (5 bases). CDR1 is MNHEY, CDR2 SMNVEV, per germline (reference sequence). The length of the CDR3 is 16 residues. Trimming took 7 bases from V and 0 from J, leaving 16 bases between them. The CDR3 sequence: CASTRTPDSSYNEQFF. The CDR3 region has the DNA TGTGCCAGCACCCGGACACCCGATAGCTCCTACAATGAGCAGTTCTTC.

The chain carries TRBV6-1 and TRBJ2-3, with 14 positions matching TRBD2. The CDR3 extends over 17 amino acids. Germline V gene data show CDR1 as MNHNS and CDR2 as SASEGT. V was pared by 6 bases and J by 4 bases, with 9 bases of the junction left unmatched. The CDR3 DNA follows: TGTGCCAGCAGCCCGACTAGCGGGGGGGCCAGCGCAGATACGCAGTATTTT. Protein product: CASSPTSGGASADTQYF.

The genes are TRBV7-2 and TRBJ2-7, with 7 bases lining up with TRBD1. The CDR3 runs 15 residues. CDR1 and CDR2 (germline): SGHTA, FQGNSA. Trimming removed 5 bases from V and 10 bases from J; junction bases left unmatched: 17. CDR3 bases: TGTGCCAGCAGCCAAACCGGGACAGCCCTCGGAACCCAGTACTTC. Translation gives CASSQTGTALGTQYF.

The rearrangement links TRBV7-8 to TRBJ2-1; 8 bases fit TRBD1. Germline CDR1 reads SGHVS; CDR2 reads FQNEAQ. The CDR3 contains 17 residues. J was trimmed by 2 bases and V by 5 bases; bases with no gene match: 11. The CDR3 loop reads CASSPTRQGITYNEQFF. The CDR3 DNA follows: TGTGCCAGCAGCCCGACGCGACAGGGGATCACCTACAATGAGCAGTTCTTC.

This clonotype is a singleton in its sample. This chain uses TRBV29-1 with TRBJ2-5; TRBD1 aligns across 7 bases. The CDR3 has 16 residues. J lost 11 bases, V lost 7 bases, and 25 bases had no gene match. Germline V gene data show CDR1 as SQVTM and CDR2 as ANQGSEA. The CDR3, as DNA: TGCAGCGGAGAGGGGAGCACAGGGGCATCCTACAATGAGCAGTACTTC. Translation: CSGEGSTGASYNEQYF.

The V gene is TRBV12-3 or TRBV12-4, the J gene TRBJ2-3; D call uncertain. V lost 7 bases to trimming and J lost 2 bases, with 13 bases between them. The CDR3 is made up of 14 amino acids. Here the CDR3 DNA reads TGTGCCAGCACCCCGACTGCTCCCACAGATACGCAGTATTTT. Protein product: CASTPTAPTDTQYF.

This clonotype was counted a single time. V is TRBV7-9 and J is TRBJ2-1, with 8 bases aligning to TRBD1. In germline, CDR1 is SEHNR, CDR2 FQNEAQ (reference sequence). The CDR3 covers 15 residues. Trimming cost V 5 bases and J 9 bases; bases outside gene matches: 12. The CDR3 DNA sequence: TGTGCCAGCAGCCCCCCTCGGACAGGGCTGGGTGAGCAGTTCTTC. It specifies CASSPPRTGLGEQFF.

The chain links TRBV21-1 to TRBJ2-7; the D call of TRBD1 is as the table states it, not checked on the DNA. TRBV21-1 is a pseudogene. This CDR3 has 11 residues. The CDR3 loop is CASRQVNEQYF. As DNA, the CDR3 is TGTGCCAGCAGACAGGTCAACGAGCAGTACTTC.

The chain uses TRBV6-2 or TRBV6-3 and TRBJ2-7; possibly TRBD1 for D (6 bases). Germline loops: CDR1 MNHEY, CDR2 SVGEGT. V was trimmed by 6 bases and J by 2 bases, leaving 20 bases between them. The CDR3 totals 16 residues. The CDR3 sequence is CASRPNPGQLTYEQYF. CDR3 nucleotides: TGTGCCAGCAGACCCAATCCGGGACAACTTACCTACGAGCAGTACTTC.

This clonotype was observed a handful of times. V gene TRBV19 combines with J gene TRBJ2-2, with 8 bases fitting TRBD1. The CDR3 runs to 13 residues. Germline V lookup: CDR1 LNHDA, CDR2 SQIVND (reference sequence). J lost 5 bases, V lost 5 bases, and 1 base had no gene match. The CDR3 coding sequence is TGTGCCAGTAGTGACAGGGGAACCGGGGAGCTGTTTTTT. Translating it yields CASSDRGTGELFF.

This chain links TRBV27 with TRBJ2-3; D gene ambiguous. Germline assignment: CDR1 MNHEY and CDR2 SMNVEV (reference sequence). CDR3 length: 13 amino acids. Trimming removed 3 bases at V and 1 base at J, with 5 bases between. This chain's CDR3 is CASSFYGTDTQYF. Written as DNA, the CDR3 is TGTGCCAGCAGTTTTTACGGCACAGATACGCAGTATTTT.

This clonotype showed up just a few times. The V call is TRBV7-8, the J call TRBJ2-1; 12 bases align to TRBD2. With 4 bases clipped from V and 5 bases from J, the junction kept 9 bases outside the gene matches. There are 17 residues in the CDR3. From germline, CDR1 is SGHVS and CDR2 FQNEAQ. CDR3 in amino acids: CASSSSASGGANNEQFF. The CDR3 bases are TGTGCCAGCAGCTCCAGCGCTAGCGGGGGGGCGAACAATGAGCAGTTCTTC. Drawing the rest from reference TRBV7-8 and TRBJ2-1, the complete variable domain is GAGVSQSPRYKVAKRGQDVALRCDPISGHVSLFWYQQALGQGPEFLTYFQNEAQLDKSGLPSDRFFAERPEGSVSTLKIQRTQQEDSAVYLCASSSSASGGANNEQFFGPGTRLTVL.

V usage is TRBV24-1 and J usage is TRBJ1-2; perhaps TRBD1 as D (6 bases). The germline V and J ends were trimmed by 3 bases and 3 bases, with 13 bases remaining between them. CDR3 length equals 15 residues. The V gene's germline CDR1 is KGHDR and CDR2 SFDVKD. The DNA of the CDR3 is TGTGCCACCAGTGATGGGGGAACAGGGCACTATGGCTACACCTTC. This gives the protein CATSDGGTGHYGYTF.

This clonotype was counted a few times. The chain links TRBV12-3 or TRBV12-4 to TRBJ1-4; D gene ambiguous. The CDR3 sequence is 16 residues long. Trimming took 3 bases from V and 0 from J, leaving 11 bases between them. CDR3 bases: TGTGCCAGCAGTTTTGGAGGGATAGCAACTAATGAAAAACTGTTTTTT. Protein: CASSFGGIATNEKLFF.

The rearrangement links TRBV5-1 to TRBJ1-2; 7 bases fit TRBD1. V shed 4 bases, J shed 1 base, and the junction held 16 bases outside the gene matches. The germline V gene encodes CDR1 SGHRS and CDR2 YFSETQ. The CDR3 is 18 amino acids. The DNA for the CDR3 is TGCGCCAGCAGCCAGGCCGGCGGCACAGGGGTTGGTAACTATGGCTACACCTTC. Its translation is CASSQAGGTGVGNYGYTF.

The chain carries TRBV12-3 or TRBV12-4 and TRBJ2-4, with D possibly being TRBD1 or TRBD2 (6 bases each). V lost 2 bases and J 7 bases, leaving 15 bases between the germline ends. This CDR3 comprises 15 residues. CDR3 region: CASSLRGSGVNIQYF. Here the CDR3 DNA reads TGTGCCAGCAGTTTACGGGGGTCAGGGGTCAACATTCAGTACTTC.

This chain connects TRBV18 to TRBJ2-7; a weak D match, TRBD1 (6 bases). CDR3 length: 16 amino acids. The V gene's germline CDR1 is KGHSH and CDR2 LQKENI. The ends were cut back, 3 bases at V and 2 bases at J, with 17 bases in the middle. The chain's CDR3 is CASSPVSGHPTYEQYF. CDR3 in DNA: TGTGCCAGCTCACCCGTATCGGGACACCCCACCTACGAGCAGTACTTC. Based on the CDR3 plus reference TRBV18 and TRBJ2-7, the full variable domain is NAGVMQNPRHLVRRRGQEARLRCSPMKGHSHVYWYRQLPEEGLKFMVYLQKENIIDESGMPKERFSAEFPKEGPSILRIQQVVRGDSAAYFCASSPVSGHPTYEQYFGPGTRLTVT.

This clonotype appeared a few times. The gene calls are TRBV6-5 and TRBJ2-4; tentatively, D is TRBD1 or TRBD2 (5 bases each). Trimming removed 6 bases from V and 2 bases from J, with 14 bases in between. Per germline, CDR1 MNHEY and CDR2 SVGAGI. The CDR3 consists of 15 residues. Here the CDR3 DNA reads TGTGCCAGCAGCCTCCTCGGGGCGACCAAAAACATTCAGTACTTC. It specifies CASSLLGATKNIQYF.

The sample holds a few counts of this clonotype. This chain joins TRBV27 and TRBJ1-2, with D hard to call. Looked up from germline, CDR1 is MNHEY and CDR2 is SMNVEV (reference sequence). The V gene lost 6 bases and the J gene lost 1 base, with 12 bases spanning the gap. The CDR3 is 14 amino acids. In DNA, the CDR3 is TGTGCCAGCAGCCGGAGGATGTTTAACTATGGCTACACCTTC. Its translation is CASSRRMFNYGYTF.

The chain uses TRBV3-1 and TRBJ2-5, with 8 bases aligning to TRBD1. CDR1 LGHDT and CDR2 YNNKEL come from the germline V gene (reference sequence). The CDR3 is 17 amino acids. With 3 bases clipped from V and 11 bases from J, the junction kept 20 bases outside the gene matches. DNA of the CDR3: TGTGCCAGCAGCCACATTTTCAGGGGGCGGGTGGACAATGAGCAGTACTTC. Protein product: CASSHIFRGRVDNEQYF.

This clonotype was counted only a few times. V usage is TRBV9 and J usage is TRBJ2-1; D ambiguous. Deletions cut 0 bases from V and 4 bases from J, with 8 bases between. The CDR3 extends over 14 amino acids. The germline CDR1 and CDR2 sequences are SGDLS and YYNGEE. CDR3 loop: CASSVVTDYNEQFF. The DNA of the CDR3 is TGTGCCAGCAGCGTAGTAACAGATTACAATGAGCAGTTCTTC.

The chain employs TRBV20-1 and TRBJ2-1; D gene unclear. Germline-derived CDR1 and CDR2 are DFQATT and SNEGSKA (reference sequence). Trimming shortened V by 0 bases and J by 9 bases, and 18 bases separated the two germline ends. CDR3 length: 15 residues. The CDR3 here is CSARDLKMEWFEQFF. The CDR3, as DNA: TGCAGTGCTAGAGATTTGAAGATGGAATGGTTTGAGCAGTTCTTC.

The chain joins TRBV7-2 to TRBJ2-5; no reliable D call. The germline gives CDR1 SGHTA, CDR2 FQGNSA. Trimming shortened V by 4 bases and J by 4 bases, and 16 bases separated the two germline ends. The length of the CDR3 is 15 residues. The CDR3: CASSSVFGRLETQYF. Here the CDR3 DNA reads TGTGCCAGCAGCTCGGTTTTCGGCCGACTAGAGACCCAGTACTTC.

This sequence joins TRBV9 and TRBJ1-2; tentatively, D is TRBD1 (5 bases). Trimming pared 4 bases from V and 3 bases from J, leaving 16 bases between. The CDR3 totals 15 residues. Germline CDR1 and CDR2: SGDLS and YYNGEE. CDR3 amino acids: CASSPGAGSHYGYTF. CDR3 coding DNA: TGTGCCAGCAGCCCCGGGGCGGGGTCCCACTATGGCTACACCTTC.

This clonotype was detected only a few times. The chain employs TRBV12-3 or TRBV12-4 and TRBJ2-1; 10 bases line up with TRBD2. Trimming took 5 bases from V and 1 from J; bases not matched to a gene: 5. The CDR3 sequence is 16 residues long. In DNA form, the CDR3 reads TGTGCCAGCAGTGACCAACTAGCGGGGTCCTACAATGAGCAGTTCTTC. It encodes CASSDQLAGSYNEQFF.

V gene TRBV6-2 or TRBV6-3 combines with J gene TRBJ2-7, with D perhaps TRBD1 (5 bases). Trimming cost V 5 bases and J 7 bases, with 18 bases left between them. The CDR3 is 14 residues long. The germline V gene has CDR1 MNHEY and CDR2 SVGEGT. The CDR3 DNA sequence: TGTGCCAGCAGTCCGGCTTGGGGCACCACGGAGCAGTACTTC. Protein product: CASSPAWGTTEQYF.

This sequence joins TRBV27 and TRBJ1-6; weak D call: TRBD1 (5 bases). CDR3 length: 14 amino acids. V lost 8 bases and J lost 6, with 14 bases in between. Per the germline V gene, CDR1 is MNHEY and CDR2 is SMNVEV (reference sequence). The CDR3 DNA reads TGTGCCAGCCGTCGGGACCGGACTAATTCACCCCTCCACTTT. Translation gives CASRRDRTNSPLHF.

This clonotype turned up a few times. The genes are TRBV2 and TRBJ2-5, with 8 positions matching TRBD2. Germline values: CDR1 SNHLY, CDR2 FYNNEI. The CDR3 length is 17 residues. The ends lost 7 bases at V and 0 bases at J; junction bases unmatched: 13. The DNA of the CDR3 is TGTGCCAGCATCACACGGACTAGCCCTACCTACCAAGAGACCCAGTACTTC. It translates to CASITRTSPTYQETQYF.

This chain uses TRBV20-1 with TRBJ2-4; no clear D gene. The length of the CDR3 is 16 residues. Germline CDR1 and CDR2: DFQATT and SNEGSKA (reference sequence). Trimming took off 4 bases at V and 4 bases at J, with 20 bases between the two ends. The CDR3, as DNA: TGCAGTGCTATTGTAACCGGTGGATCCTCAAAAAACATTCAGTACTTC. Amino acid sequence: CSAIVTGGSSKNIQYF.

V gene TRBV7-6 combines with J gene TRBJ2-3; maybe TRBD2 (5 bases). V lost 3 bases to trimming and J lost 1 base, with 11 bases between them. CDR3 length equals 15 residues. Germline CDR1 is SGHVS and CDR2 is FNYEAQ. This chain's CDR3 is CASSLRVGGTDTQYF. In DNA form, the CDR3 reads TGTGCCAGCAGCTTGCGGGTCGGGGGCACAGATACGCAGTATTTT.